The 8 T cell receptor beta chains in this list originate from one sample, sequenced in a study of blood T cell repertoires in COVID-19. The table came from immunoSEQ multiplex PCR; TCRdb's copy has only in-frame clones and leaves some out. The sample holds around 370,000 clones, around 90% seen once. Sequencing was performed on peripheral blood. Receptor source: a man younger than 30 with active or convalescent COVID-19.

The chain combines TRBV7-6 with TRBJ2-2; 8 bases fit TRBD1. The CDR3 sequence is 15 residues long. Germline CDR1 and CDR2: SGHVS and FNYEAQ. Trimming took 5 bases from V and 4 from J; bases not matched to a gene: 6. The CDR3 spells CASSPGQGSTGELFF. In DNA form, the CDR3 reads TGTGCCAGCAGCCCAGGACAGGGATCCACCGGGGAGCTGTTTTTT.

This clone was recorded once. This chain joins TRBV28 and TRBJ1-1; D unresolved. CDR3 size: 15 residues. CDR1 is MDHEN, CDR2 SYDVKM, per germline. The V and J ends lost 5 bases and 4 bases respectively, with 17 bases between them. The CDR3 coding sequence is TGTGCCAGCAGTGCCCACAAGATTAGGAGCACTGAAGCTTTCTTT. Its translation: CASSAHKIRSTEAFF. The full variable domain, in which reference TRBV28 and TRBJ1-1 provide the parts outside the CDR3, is DVKVTQSSRYLVKRTGEKVFLECVQDMDHENMFWYRQDPGLGLRLIYFSYDVKMKEKGDIPEGYSVSREKKERFSLILESASTNQTSMYLCASSAHKIRSTEAFFGQGTRLTVV.

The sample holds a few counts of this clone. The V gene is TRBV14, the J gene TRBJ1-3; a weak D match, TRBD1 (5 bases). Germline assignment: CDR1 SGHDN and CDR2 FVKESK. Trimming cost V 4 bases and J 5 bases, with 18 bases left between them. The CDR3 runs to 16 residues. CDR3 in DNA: TGTGCCAGCAGCCTTTCCGACAGTCCCCTCCGAAACACCATATATTTT. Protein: CASSLSDSPLRNTIYF.

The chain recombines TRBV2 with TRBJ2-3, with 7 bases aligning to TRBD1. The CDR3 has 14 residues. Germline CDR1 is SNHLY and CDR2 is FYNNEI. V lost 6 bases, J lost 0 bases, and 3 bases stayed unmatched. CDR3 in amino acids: CASRRDRSTDTQYF. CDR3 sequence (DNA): TGTGCCAGCAGGAGGGACAGAAGCACAGATACGCAGTATTTT. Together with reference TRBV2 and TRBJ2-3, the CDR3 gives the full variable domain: EPEVTQTPSHQVTQMGQEVILRCVPISNHLYFYWYRQILGQKVEFLVSFYNNEISEKSEIFDDQFSVERPDGSNFTLKIRSTKLEDSAMYFCASRRDRSTDTQYFGPGTRLTVL.

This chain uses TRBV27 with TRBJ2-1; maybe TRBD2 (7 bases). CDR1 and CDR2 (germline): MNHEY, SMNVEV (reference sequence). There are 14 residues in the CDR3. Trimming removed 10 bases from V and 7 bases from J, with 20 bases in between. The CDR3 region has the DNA TGTGCCACCACAGGGTTGGGGGGGAATAATGAGCAGTTCTTC. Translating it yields CATTGLGGNNEQFF.

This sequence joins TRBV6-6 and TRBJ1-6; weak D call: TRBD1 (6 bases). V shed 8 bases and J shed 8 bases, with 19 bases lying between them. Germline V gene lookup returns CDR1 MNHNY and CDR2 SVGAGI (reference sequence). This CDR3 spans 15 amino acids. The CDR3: CASWGRTDYDSPLHF. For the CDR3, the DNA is TGTGCCAGCTGGGGGCGGACGGATTATGATTCACCCCTCCACTTT.

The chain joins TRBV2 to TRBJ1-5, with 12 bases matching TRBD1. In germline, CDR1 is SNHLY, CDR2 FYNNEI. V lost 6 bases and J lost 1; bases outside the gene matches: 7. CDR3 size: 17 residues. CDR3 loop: CASRPGTGGLSNQPQHF. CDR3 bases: TGTGCCAGCAGGCCCGGGACAGGGGGCTTAAGCAATCAGCCCCAGCATTTT.

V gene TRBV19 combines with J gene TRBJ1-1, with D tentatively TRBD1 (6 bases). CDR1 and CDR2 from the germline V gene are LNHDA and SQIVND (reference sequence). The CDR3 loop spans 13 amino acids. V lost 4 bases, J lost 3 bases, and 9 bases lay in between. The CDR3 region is CASSTNRDTEAFF. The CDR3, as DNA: TGTGCCAGTAGTACAAACAGGGACACTGAAGCTTTCTTT.